This T cell receptor (beta chain) comes out of a study of control samples from healthy donors and cancer patients. Produced via immunoSEQ multiplex PCR; TCRdb's table is partial and in-frame only. The sample carries some 79,000 clones, under 95% recorded once. From germline, CDR1 is SNHLY and CDR2 FYNNEI. The CDR3 contains 14 residues. Trimming pared 4 bases from V and 1 base from J, leaving 8 bases between. What was sequenced was PBMCs. The receptor comes from a woman aged 35 to 49 with lung cancer. The V call is TRBV2, the J call TRBJ1-5, with D tentatively TRBD1 (5 bases). The CDR3 here is CASSVRGSNQPQHF. As DNA, the CDR3 is TGTGCCAGCAGTGTCCGGGGGAGCAATCAGCCCCAGCATTTT.